This record looks at one T cell receptor (beta chain) sequence and its context. Antigen unknown. The entry originates in a study of Graves' ophthalmopathy and Graves' hyperthyroidism. General study points: Blood repertoires reportedly contained most expanded thyroid clonotypes above 0.001 frequency.

Patients with other autoimmune diseases, uncontrolled infections, pregnancy or lactation were excluded. The germline gives CDR1 KGHSH, CDR2 LQKENI. This CDR3 region has 14 residues. V shed 1 base and J shed 1 base, with 7 bases lying between them. As the template, RNA transcripts were used to amplify TCR beta CDR3 regions. HTBI-primed first-round RT-PCR preceded second-round multiplex PCR. TCRdb re-derived calls from the multiplex PCR reads in MiXCR, one entry per CDR3 protein. The data show roughly 480,000 distinct CDR3 sequences, over 13% seen once. This receptor was identified in a woman in her thirties with Graves' ophthalmopathy. Material: blood. This rearrangement joins TRBV18 to TRBJ1-1; unclear D gene. CDR3 protein: CASSPRQKNTEAFF. DNA for the CDR3: TGTGCCAGCTCACCACGTCAGAAGAACACTGAAGCTTTCTTT.